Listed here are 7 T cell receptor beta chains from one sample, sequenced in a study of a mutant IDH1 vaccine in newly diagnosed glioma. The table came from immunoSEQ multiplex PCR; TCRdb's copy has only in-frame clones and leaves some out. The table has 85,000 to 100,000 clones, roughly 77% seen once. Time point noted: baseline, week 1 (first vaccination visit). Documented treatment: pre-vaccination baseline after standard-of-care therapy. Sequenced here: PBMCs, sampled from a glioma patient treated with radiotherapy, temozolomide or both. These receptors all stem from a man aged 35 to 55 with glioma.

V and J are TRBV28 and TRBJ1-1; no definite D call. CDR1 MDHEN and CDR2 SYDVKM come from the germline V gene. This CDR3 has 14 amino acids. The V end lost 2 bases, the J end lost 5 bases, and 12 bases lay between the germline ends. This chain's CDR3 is CASSLMGLRTEAFF. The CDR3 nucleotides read TGTGCCAGCAGTTTAATGGGGTTACGAACTGAAGCTTTCTTT.

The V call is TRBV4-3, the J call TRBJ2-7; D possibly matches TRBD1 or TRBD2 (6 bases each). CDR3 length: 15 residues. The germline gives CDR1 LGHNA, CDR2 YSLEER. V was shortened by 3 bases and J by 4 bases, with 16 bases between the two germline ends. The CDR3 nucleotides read TGCGCCAGCAGCCAGTGGACAGACGGAGGGTACGAGCAGTACTTC. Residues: CASSQWTDGGYEQYF.

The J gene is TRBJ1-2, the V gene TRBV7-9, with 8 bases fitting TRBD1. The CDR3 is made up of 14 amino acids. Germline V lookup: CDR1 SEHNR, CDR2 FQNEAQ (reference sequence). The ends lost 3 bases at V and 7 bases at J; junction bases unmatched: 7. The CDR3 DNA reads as TGTGCCAGCAGCTTCTCCGAGACAGGGGTTGGCTACACCTTC. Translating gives CASSFSETGVGYTF.

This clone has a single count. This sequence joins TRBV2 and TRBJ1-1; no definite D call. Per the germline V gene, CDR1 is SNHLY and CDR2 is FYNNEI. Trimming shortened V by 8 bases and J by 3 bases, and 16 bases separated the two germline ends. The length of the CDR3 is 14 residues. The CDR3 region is CASRPGVWDTEAFF. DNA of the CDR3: TGTGCCAGCCGTCCCGGGGTCTGGGACACTGAAGCTTTCTTT.

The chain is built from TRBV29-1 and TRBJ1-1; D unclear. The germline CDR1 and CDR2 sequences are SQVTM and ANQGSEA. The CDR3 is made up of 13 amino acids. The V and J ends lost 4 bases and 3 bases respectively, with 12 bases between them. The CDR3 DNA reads TGCAGCGTTGGTAGGAGGGTCGACACTGAAGCTTTCTTT. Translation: CSVGRRVDTEAFF.

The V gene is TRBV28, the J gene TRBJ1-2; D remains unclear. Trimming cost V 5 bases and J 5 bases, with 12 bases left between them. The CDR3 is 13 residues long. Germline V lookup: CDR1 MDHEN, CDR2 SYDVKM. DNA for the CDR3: TGTGCCAGCAGTCTCCCTGGGTCATATGGCTACACCTTC. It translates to CASSLPGSYGYTF.

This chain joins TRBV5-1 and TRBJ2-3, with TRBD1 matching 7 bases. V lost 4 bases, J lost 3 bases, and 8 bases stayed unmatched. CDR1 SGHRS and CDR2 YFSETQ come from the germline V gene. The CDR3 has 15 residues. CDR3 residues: CASSRTGAGTDTQYF. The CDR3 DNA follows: TGCGCCAGCAGCAGAACAGGGGCAGGTACAGATACGCAGTATTTT.